This TCR beta chain was sequenced during a study of shared clonotypes between healthy human individuals. Study-level results: On the whole, naive subsets had larger estimated richness than memory subsets had. Clonotypes that were shared across a handful of donors made up around 5% of naive CD4 clonotypes. The study found lower generation probabilities in non-shared clonotypes than in those shared by all four donors. Represented diversity, genetic and exposure-history alike, was limited by few donors.

Comment on this clone: The antigen is unknown.

Assay used: immunoSEQ multiplex PCR; TCRdb lists only in-frame clones, some missing. The table lists 190,000 or so clones, about 66% of them singletons, with under 11% in the top ten. Losses at the gene ends were 1 base for V and 5 bases for J; bases not matched to a gene: 12. Germline CDR1 is SGDLS and CDR2 is YYNGEE. The CDR3 is 17 residues long. This chain joins TRBV9 and TRBJ2-5; 9 nucleotides agree with TRBD2. Source material: memory CD4+ T cells sorted from blood. The sample's subset: CD45RA-negative fraction. The receptor was isolated from a man under 40 in good health. The CDR3 here is CASSVWAASGIAETQYF. The CDR3 region has the DNA TGTGCCAGCAGCGTATGGGCGGCTAGCGGGATAGCTGAGACCCAGTACTTC.